The 4 T cell receptor beta chains reported below all come from one sample, sequenced in a study of blood T cell repertoires in COVID-19. TCRdb's copy holds only in-frame clones and misses some; the assay was immunoSEQ multiplex PCR. The data show about 150,000 clones, approximately 73% seen once. The sequenced sample was peripheral blood. The receptors derive from a man in his sixties with acute or convalescent COVID-19.

The chain is built from TRBV28 and TRBJ1-5, with D possibly being TRBD1 (6 bases). The CDR3 totals 16 residues. Germline V gene sequence: CDR1 MDHEN, CDR2 SYDVKM. The germline V and J ends were trimmed by 7 bases and 2 bases, with 18 bases remaining between them. CDR3 protein: CASKIQGGRGNQPQHF. Here the CDR3 DNA reads TGTGCCAGCAAAATACAGGGAGGGCGAGGCAATCAGCCCCAGCATTTT.

The chain is built from TRBV18 and TRBJ2-5, with TRBD2 identical over 10 bases. The CDR3 is 16 residues long. Germline V gene lookup returns CDR1 KGHSH and CDR2 LQKENI. V gave up 2 bases and J gave up 4 bases; unmatched junction bases: 7. CDR3 loop: CASSPIMSGRGETQYF. The DNA of the CDR3 is TGTGCCAGCTCACCAATTATGAGCGGGAGGGGAGAGACCCAGTACTTC.

The chain links TRBV2 to TRBJ2-2, with 12 bases fitting TRBD2. V lost 4 bases, J lost 5 bases, and 2 bases stayed unmatched. The germline gives CDR1 SNHLY, CDR2 FYNNEI. The CDR3 is 15 residues long. The CDR3 nucleotides read TGTGCCAGCAGTGGGCTAGCGGGAGGGACCGGGGAGCTGTTTTTT. This translates into CASSGLAGGTGELFF. Looking up the rest from reference TRBV2 and TRBJ2-2 gives the full variable domain: EPEVTQTPSHQVTQMGQEVILRCVPISNHLYFYWYRQILGQKVEFLVSFYNNEISEKSEIFDDQFSVERPDGSNFTLKIRSTKLEDSAMYFCASSGLAGGTGELFFGEGSRLTVL.

The chain is built from TRBV28 and TRBJ2-1, with TRBD2 matching 8 bases. Germline CDR1 reads MDHEN; CDR2 reads SYDVKM. CDR3 length: 14 amino acids. The ends lost 4 bases at V and 3 bases at J; junction bases unmatched: 2. CDR3 nucleotides: TGTGCCAGCAGTTCCGGGACTAGCTACAATGAGCAGTTCTTC. Amino acids: CASSSGTSYNEQFF.